This entry lists 6 T cell receptor beta chains sequenced from one sample in a study of T cells in Graves' hyperthyroidism and ophthalmopathy. From RNA transcripts, TCR beta CDR3 regions were amplified. Primed by the HTBI set, a first-round RT-PCR was run on the TCR CDR3. Via MiXCR, TCRdb re-called the multiplex PCR reads, giving one row per CDR3 protein. The sample lists around 600,000 distinct CDR3 sequences; about 15% were seen once. Specimen: blood. The receptors here all came from a woman aged 50 to 65 with Graves' ophthalmopathy.

This chain joins TRBV11-2 and TRBJ2-1; D is ambiguous. Trimming removed 7 bases from V and 8 bases from J, with 15 bases in between. From germline, CDR1 is SGHAT and CDR2 FQNNGV. The CDR3 has 13 amino acids. The CDR3 nucleotides read TGTGCCAGCATGGGCTCTCTGTACGATGAGCAGTTCTTC. It specifies CASMGSLYDEQFF.

The V and J genes are TRBV28 and TRBJ1-2; possibly TRBD1 for D (6 bases). V was shortened by 2 bases and J by 5 bases, with 24 bases between the two germline ends. The CDR3 loop spans 18 amino acids. The V gene's germline CDR1 is MDHEN and CDR2 SYDVKM. CDR3 region: CASSLLLDSAETRYGYTF. The CDR3 DNA is TGTGCCAGCAGTTTACTTCTGGACAGTGCCGAAACTCGATATGGCTACACCTTC.

In this sample, this clonotype turned up many times. The CDR3 is CAWTASGSPQETQYF. The CDR3 DNA follows: TGTGCCTGGACGGCGAGCGGGAGCCCTCAAGAGACCCAGTACTTC. V gene TRBV30 combines with J gene TRBJ2-5; 8 bases line up with TRBD2. Unmatched junction bases numbered 9, after V lost 4 bases and J lost 2 bases. This CDR3 contains 15 residues. Germline CDR1 GTSNPN, CDR2 SVGIG (reference sequence).

In its sample, this clonotype was seen many times. CDR3 sequence: CASSPEIKYEQYF. The CDR3 nucleotides read TGTGCCAGCTCACCGGAGATTAAGTACGAGCAGTACTTC. The chain has TRBV18 and TRBJ2-7; no clear D. The germline gives CDR1 KGHSH, CDR2 LQKENI. The length of the CDR3 is 13 residues. The V end lost 3 bases, the J end lost 4 bases, and 10 bases lay between the germline ends. The full variable domain, rest sourced from reference TRBV18 and TRBJ2-7, is NAGVMQNPRHLVRRRGQEARLRCSPMKGHSHVYWYRQLPEEGLKFMVYLQKENIIDESGMPKERFSAEFPKEGPSILRIQQVVRGDSAAYFCASSPEIKYEQYFGPGTRLTVT.

The chain uses TRBV6-6 and TRBJ2-2; D unresolved. Trimming left V 0 bases short and J 2 bases short, with 4 bases between. The length of the CDR3 is 14 residues. Germline V gene lookup returns CDR1 MNHNY and CDR2 SVGAGI (reference sequence). The CDR3 here is CASSYSRNTGELFF. CDR3 nucleotides: TGTGCCAGCAGTTACTCGCGTAACACCGGGGAGCTGTTTTTT.

This clonotype has ten or more counts. V and J are TRBV12-3 or TRBV12-4 and TRBJ1-2; 9 bases are shared with TRBD1. With V trimmed by 0 bases and J by 6 bases, 8 bases remained unmatched. This CDR3 comprises 16 residues. CDR3 sequence reads: CASSLAGPTGGDGYTF. In DNA, the CDR3 is TGTGCCAGCAGTTTAGCAGGTCCCACAGGGGGCGATGGCTACACCTTC.